The entry that follows covers one TCR beta chain sequence. Its antigen remains unknown. These data belong to a study of graft-versus-host responses after intestinal transplantation. TCRdb's table, derived via immunoSEQ multiplex PCR, lists solely in-frame clones and lacks some. This sample carries tens of thousands of clones, about 90% of them seen once, and the ten largest clones take roughly 2.8%. CDR3 length: 13 residues. Trimming shortened V by 5 bases and J by 5 bases, and 11 bases separated the two germline ends. The germline V gene has CDR1 SGHTS and CDR2 YDEGEE. Study-wide results and limits: Peak GvH clone levels in circulation were associated with early post-transplant HvG declines. High graft-versus-host to host-versus-graft clonal ratios were seen in allografts of patients with graft-donor T cell macrochimerism. Recipient-marrow GvH clones were detected, some having first appeared in ileum or blood.

V is TRBV5-8 and J is TRBJ1-5, with D possibly matching TRBD1 (5 bases). This sequence was found in a human patient who received an intestinal transplant, so some T cells may come from the graft donor. The sequencing here drew on PBMCs, taken about 120 days after intestinal transplantation. DNA for the CDR3: TGTGCCAGCAGAAGAGGGGTGGATCAGCCCCAGCATTTT. Protein sequence: CASRRGVDQPQHF.